The source of this TCR beta chain is a study of T cells in tuberculosis. Study background: PBMC were archived before or within 7 days of starting treatment. General study findings and limits: Shorter CDR3-alpha in active tuberculosis partly drove smaller distances. Selection depended on which cryopreserved specimens were available.

In the case of this clone: Antigen specificity is unknown.

Profiled with immunoSEQ multiplex PCR; TCRdb holds only in-frame clones, not every one. The profile covers about 34,000 clones, with under 95% appearing a single time and approximately 10% taken by the ten largest. Time point reported: new active TB diagnosis, blood taken before or within 7 days of starting treatment. Patients were newly diagnosed, HIV-seronegative, and aged 18 or older. CDR3 length: 14 residues. Germline loops: CDR1 SGHRS, CDR2 YFSETQ. The ends lost 3 bases at V and 2 bases at J; junction bases unmatched: 3. This sample comprised PBMCs, obtained at tuberculosis diagnosis. The TCR comes from an adult with tuberculosis. The chain links TRBV5-1 to TRBJ2-7; TRBD1 matches at 9 bases. Here the CDR3 reads CASSWDRATYEQYF. CDR3 bases: TGCGCCAGCAGCTGGGACAGGGCTACCTACGAGCAGTACTTC.